Shown below are 15 T cell receptor beta chains from a single sample sequenced in a study of T-cell memory formation after mild COVID-19. A single record per CDR3 protein comes from TCRdb applying MiXCR to the 5' RACE reads. The sample holds about 430,000 distinct CDR3 sequences, more than 15% seen once. The sample consisted of PBMCs or a T cell subset sorted from them (not recorded which). Every receptor here comes from a man in his late teens or twenties who had mild COVID-19 (a few samples of this study predate the infection). Cell type and time point are not known.

This clonotype was detected only a few times. The chain joins TRBV4-1 to TRBJ1-2, with D possibly TRBD1 on 6 matching bases. The V and J ends lost 4 bases and 0 bases respectively, with 15 bases between them. This CDR3 spans 16 amino acids. CDR1 and CDR2 (germline): MGHRA, YSYEKL. The CDR3 coding sequence is TGCGCCAGCAGCCTTGTGGGGGGCAGAGCTAACTATGGCTACACCTTC. Protein sequence: CASSLVGGRANYGYTF.

This clonotype was counted only a few times. The chain recombines TRBV4-1 with TRBJ2-7, with TRBD2 as a possible D gene (5 bases). The germline V and J ends were trimmed by 2 bases and 6 bases, with 14 bases remaining between them. CDR3 size: 14 residues. CDR1 is MGHRA and CDR2 is YSYEKL in the germline V gene. The CDR3 DNA sequence: TGCGCCAGCAGCCAACCGAACCGGGAAGCCGAGCAGTACGTC. It codes for CASSQPNREAEQYV.

J is TRBJ2-1 and V is TRBV7-2, with a weak D call TRBD2 (7 bases). V lost 1 base and J 7 bases, leaving 14 bases between the germline ends. This CDR3 is built from 15 residues. The germline gives CDR1 SGHTA, CDR2 FQGNSA. Here the CDR3 reads CASSLGGRGANEQFF. The CDR3 DNA reads TGTGCCAGCAGCTTAGGGGGTCGGGGGGCAAATGAGCAGTTCTTC.

The genes are TRBV4-3 and TRBJ2-3, with D possibly matching TRBD2 (6 bases). Between the trimmed V and J ends, which lost 2 bases and 2 bases, there was a span of 14 bases. Germline assignment: CDR1 LGHNA and CDR2 YSLEER. The CDR3 has 16 amino acids. This CDR3 reads CASSQSGLPITDTQYF. As DNA, the CDR3 is TGCGCCAGCAGCCAATCGGGACTCCCGATCACAGATACGCAGTATTTT.

The CDR3 sequence is CANSPLHF. CDR3 sequence (DNA): TGTGCCAATTCACCCCTCCACTTT. This chain uses TRBV9 with TRBJ1-6; unclear D gene. Germline V gives CDR1 SGDLS, CDR2 YYNGEE. V was trimmed by 9 bases and J by 8 bases, leaving 0 bases between them. The CDR3 covers 8 residues.

This clonotype was counted a few times. The J gene is TRBJ1-2, the V gene TRBV4-3; D not certain. V was pared by 1 base and J by 1 base, with 7 bases between. The CDR3 totals 14 residues. CDR1 is LGHNA and CDR2 is YSLEER in the germline V gene. The CDR3 DNA reads TGCGCCAGCAGCCAAGTACGGAGTAACTATGGCTACACCTTC. Amino acids: CASSQVRSNYGYTF.

This clonotype was observed a handful of times. The chain couples TRBV2 to TRBJ2-1, with D maybe TRBD2 (6 bases). Germline V gene sequence: CDR1 SNHLY, CDR2 FYNNEI. This CDR3 spans 12 amino acids. The V end was cut by 7 bases, the J end by 10 bases, with 14 bases between. The CDR3 protein is CASTPGAGEQFF. In DNA form, the CDR3 reads TGTGCCAGCACCCCCGGCGCGGGGGAGCAGTTCTTC.

The chain recombines TRBV4-2 with TRBJ2-7, with 9 bases identical to TRBD1. After removal of 0 bases from V and 2 bases from J, the junction contained 5 bases not matched to a gene. This CDR3 region has 16 residues. CDR1 and CDR2 from the germline V gene are LGHNA and YNFKEQ. Here the CDR3 reads CASSQEQGASAYEQYF. For the CDR3, the DNA is TGTGCCAGCAGCCAAGAACAGGGGGCTTCTGCCTACGAGCAGTACTTC.

The chain uses TRBV12-3 or TRBV12-4 and TRBJ1-5; TRBD1 agrees at 12 bases. CDR3 length equals 14 residues. With V trimmed by 4 bases and J by 6 bases, 1 base remained unmatched. The CDR3 bases are TGTGCCAGCAGTTGGGACAGGGGGCCTCAGCCCCAGCATTTT. Translated: CASSWDRGPQPQHF.

In its sample, this clonotype was seen a few times. The rearrangement joins TRBV28 to TRBJ1-6; D call uncertain. CDR1 is MDHEN, CDR2 SYDVKM, per germline. The CDR3 length is 15 residues. The germline V and J ends were trimmed by 5 bases and 7 bases, with 15 bases remaining between them. CDR3 residues: CASSPTDGINSPLHF. DNA for the CDR3: TGTGCCAGCAGTCCCACCGACGGCATCAATTCACCCCTCCACTTT.

CDR3 DNA: TGTGCCAGCAGCCGGACGAGGGGGGGGCTTGAGCCCCAGCATTTT. Residues: CASSRTRGGLEPQHF. The chain recombines TRBV7-2 with TRBJ1-5, with D maybe TRBD1 (6 bases). V was trimmed by 5 bases and J by 8 bases, leaving 19 bases between them. The germline V gene has CDR1 SGHTA and CDR2 FQGNSA. The CDR3 has 15 amino acids. Full variable domain (rest looked up from reference TRBV7-2 and TRBJ1-5): GAGVSQSPSNKVTEKGKDVELRCDPISGHTALYWYRQSLGQGLEFLIYFQGNSAPDKSGLPSDRFSAERTGGSVSTLTIQRTQQEDSAVYLCASSRTRGGLEPQHFGDGTRLSIL.

There are many counts of this clonotype. The chain is built from TRBV11-2 and TRBJ2-7; D ambiguous. The germline gives CDR1 SGHAT, CDR2 FQNNGV. Trimming shortened V by 5 bases and J by 2 bases, and 4 bases separated the two germline ends. The CDR3 consists of 11 residues. This CDR3 is CASSQAYEQYF. The CDR3 bases are TGTGCCAGCAGCCAGGCCTACGAGCAGTACTTC.

The chain has TRBV20-1 and TRBJ2-1, with 8 bases matching TRBD2. The V gene end was trimmed by 6 bases and the J gene end by 1 base; junction bases not matched to a gene: 5. Germline lookup yields CDR1 DFQATT and CDR2 SNEGSKA (reference sequence). The CDR3 consists of 14 residues. The CDR3 is CSAIAGRSYNEQFF. The CDR3, as DNA: TGCAGTGCCATAGCGGGGAGGTCCTACAATGAGCAGTTCTTC.

This clonotype came up a few times. The genes are TRBV5-1 and TRBJ1-1; weak D call: TRBD1 (5 bases). Trimming left V 6 bases short and J 1 base short, with 13 bases between. The CDR3 sequence is 14 residues long. The germline V gene encodes CDR1 SGHRS and CDR2 YFSETQ. CDR3: CASTRDGSNTEAFF. The DNA of the CDR3 is TGCGCCAGCACCAGGGACGGATCGAACACTGAAGCTTTCTTT.

The sample holds a few counts of this clonotype. The chain joins TRBV2 to TRBJ1-4; 7 bases fit TRBD1. After removal of 3 bases from V and 12 bases from J, the junction contained 19 bases not matched to a gene. Germline V gene sequence: CDR1 SNHLY, CDR2 FYNNEI. The CDR3 totals 17 residues. This CDR3 reads CASSEGTPHRGWIELFF. CDR3 nucleotide sequence: TGTGCCAGCAGTGAGGGGACGCCCCACAGGGGCTGGATCGAACTGTTTTTT.